The T cell receptor (beta chain) described here comes from a study of cytomegalovirus exposure and HLA in healthy donors. Study-level points and caveats: A later analysis reportedly identified an Asian-associated ancestry cluster as carrying fewer N-insertions than the roughly 720-donor mean. Later, TCR association rates were found to vary by HLA locus, highest for DRB1 and lowest for HLA-C. TCR beta sequences numbering around 15,000 were associated with HLA alleles at 0.05 false discovery rate in a later analysis. Reportedly, TCR beta sequences accurately predicted HLA-A and HLA-B alleles in most subjects.

After removal of 5 bases from V and 4 bases from J, the junction contained 18 bases not matched to a gene. The CDR3 is made up of 19 amino acids. CDR1 is MDHEN and CDR2 is SYDVKM in the germline V gene. PCR primers comprised 60 Vbeta and 13 Jbeta primers. Assay used: immunoSEQ multiplex PCR; TCRdb lists only in-frame clones, some missing. The sample carries over 100,000 clones, 74% recorded once. For this clone: The antigen remains undetermined.

Specimen: PBMCs. This TCR was sampled from a human donor in good health. V is TRBV28 and J is TRBJ2-7; 12 positions match TRBD2. CDR3: CASSPRSLTSGSKQYEQYF. In DNA form, the CDR3 reads TGTGCCAGCAGTCCCAGATCCCTGACTAGCGGGAGTAAACAGTACGAGCAGTACTTC.